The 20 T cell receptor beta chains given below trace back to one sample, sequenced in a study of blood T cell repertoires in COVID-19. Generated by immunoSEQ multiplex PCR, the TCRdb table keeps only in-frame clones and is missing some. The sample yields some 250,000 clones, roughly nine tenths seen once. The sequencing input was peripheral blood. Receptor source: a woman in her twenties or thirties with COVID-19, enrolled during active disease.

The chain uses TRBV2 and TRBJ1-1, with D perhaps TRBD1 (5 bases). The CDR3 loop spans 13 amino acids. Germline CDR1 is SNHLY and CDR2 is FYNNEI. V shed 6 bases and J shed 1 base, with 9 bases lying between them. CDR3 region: CASRTGWNTEAFF. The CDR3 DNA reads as TGTGCCAGCAGAACAGGATGGAACACTGAAGCTTTCTTT.

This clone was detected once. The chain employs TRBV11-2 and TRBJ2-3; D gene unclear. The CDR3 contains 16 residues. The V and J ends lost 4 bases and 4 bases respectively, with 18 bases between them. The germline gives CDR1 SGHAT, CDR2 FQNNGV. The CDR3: CASSSTRFQRPDTQYF. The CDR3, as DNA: TGTGCCAGCAGCTCGACGCGGTTCCAGAGGCCAGATACGCAGTATTTT.

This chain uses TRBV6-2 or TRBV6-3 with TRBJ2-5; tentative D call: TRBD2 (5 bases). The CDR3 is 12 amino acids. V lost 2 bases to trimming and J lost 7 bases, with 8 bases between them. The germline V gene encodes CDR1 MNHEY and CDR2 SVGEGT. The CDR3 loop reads CASSYGLGTQYF. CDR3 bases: TGTGCCAGCAGTTACGGACTGGGGACCCAGTACTTC.

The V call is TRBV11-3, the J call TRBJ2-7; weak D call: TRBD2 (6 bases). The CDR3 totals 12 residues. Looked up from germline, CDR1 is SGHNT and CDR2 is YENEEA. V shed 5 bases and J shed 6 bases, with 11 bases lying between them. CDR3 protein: CASSHLGGEQYF. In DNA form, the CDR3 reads TGTGCCAGCAGCCACCTCGGGGGCGAGCAGTACTTC.

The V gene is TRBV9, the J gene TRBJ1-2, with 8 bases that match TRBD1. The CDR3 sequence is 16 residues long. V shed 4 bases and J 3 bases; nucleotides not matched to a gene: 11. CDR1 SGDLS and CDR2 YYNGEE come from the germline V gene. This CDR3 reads CASSPRSQGADYGYTF. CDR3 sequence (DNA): TGTGCCAGCAGCCCCCGTTCCCAGGGGGCGGACTATGGCTACACCTTC.

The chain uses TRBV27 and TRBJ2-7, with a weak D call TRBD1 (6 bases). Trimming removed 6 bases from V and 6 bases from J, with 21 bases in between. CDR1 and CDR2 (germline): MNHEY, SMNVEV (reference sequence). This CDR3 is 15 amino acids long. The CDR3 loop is CASSPHRVRVGEQYF. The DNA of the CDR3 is TGTGCCAGCAGCCCCCACAGGGTAAGGGTCGGCGAGCAGTACTTC.

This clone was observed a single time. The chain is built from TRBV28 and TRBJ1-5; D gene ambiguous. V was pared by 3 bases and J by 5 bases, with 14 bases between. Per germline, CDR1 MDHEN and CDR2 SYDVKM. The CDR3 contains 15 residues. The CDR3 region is CASSFFKGGDQPQHF. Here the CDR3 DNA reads TGTGCCAGCAGTTTTTTCAAGGGAGGTGATCAGCCCCAGCATTTT.

Written as DNA, the CDR3 is TGTGCCAGCAGTTTCGACAGGGGCTACGGCTACACCTTC. Encoded protein: CASSFDRGYGYTF. The chain has TRBV6-5 and TRBJ1-2, with 8 bases fitting TRBD1. The J segment lost 8 bases and the V segment lost 4 bases, leaving 6 bases of the junction unmatched. CDR3 length: 13 amino acids. Germline CDR1 is MNHEY and CDR2 is SVGAGI.

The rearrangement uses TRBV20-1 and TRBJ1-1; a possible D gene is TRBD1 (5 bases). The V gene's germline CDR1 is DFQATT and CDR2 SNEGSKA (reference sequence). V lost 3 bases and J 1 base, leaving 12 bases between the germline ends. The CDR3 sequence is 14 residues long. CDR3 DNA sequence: TGCAGTGCTAGTTCTTGGCAGGGGAACACTGAAGCTTTCTTT. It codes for CSASSWQGNTEAFF.

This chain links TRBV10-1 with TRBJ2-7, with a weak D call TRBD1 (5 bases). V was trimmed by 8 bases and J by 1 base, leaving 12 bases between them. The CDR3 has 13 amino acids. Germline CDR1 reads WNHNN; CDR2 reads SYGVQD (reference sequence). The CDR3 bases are TGCGCCAGCTCGCAGGGCCAATCCTACGAGCAGTACTTC. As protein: CASSQGQSYEQYF.

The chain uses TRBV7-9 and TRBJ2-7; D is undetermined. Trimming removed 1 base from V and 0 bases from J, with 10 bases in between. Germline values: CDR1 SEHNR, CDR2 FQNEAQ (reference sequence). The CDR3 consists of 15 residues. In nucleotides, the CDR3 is TGTGCCAGCAGCTTAGAAGCTGGTGGCTCCTACGAGCAGTACTTC. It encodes CASSLEAGGSYEQYF.

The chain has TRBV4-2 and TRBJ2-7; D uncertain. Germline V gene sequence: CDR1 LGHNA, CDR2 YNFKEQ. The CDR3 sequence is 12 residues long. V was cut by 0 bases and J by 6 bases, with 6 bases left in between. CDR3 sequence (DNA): TGTGCCAGCAGCCAAGATAGAGCCGAGCAGTACTTC. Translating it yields CASSQDRAEQYF.

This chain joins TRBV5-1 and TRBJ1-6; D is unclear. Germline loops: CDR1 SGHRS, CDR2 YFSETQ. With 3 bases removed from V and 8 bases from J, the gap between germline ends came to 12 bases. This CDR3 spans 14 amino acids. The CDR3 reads CASSYDTDDSPLHF. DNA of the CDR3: TGCGCCAGCAGCTACGACACGGATGATTCACCCCTCCACTTT.

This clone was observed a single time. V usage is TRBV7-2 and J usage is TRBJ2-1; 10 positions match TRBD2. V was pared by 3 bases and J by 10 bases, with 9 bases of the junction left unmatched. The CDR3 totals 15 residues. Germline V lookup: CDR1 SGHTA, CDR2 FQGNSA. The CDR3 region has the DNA TGTGCCAGCAGCTTTGCCCTAGCGGGGGCGGGGGAGCAGTTCTTC. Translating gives CASSFALAGAGEQFF.

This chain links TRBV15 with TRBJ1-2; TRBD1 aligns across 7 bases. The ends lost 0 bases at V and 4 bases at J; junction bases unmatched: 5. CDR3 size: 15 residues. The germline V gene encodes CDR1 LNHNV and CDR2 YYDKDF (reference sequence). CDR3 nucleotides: TGTGCCACCAGCAGAGATATAGGGACAGCCTATGGCTACACCTTC. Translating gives CATSRDIGTAYGYTF.

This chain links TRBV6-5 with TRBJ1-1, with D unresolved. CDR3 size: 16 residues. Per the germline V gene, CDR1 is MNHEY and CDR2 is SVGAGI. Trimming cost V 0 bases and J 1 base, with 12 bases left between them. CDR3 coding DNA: TGTGCCAGCAGTTACTCTAGGAGGGAGGAGAACACTGAAGCTTTCTTT. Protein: CASSYSRREENTEAFF.

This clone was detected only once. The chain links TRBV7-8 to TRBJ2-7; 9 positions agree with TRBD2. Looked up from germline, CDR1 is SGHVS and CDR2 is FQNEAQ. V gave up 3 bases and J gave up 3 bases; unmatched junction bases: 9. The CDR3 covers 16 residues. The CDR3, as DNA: TGTGCCAGCAGCTTTAGCGGGGGTTGGGGGAACTACGAGCAGTACTTC. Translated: CASSFSGGWGNYEQYF.

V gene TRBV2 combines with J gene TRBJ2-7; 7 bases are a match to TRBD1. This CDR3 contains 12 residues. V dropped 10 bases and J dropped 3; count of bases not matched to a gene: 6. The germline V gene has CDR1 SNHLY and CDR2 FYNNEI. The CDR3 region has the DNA TGTGCCACTCAGACAGGGATCTACGAGCAGTACTTC. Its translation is CATQTGIYEQYF.

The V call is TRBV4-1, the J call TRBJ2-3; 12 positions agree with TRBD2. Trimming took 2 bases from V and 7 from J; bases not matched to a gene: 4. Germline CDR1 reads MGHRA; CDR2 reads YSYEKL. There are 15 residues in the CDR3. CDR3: CASSQPTSGGYTQYF. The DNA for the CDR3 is TGCGCCAGCAGCCAACCGACTAGCGGGGGATATACGCAGTATTTT.

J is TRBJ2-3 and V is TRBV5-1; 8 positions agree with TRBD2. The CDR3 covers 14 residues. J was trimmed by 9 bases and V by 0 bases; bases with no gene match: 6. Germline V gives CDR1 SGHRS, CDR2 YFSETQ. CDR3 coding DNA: TGCGCCAGCAGCTTGGGTGGTAGCGGGGAGACGCAGTATTTT. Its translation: CASSLGGSGETQYF. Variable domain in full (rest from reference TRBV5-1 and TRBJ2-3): KAGVTQTPRYLIKTRGQQVTLSCSPISGHRSVSWYQQTPGQGLQFLFEYFSETQRNKGNFPGRFSGRQFSNSRSEMNVSTLELGDSALYLCASSLGGSGETQYFGPGTRLTVL.